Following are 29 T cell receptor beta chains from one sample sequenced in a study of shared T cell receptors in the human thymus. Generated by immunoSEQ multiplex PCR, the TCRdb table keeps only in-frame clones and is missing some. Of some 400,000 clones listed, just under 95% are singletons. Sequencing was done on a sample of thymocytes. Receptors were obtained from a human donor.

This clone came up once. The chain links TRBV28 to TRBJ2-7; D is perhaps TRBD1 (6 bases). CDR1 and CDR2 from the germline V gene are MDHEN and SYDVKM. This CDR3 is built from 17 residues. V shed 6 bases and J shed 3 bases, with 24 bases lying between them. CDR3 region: CASSPGHGSYSFYEQYF. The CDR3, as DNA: TGTGCCAGCAGCCCGGGACACGGTTCCTACTCCTTCTACGAGCAGTACTTC.

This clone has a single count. CDR3 in DNA: TGCAGCGGGGGGGAGGACAGACGCGACTATGGCTACACCTTC. It translates to CSGGEDRRDYGYTF. V is TRBV29-1 and J is TRBJ1-2; D is possibly TRBD1 (6 bases). The CDR3 runs 14 residues. Per germline, CDR1 SQVTM and CDR2 ANQGSEA. Trimming took off 7 bases at V and 3 bases at J, with 18 bases between the two ends.

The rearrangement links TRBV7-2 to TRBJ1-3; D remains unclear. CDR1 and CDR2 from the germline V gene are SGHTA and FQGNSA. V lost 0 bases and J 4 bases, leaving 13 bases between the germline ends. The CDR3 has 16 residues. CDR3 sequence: CASSLALALLGNTIYF. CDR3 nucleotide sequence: TGTGCCAGCAGCTTAGCGCTTGCTCTACTCGGAAACACCATATATTTT. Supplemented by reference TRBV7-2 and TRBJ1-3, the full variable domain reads GAGVSQSPSNKVTEKGKDVELRCDPISGHTALYWYRQSLGQGLEFLIYFQGNSAPDKSGLPSDRFSAERTGGSVSTLTIQRTQQEDSAVYLCASSLALALLGNTIYFGEGSWLTVV.

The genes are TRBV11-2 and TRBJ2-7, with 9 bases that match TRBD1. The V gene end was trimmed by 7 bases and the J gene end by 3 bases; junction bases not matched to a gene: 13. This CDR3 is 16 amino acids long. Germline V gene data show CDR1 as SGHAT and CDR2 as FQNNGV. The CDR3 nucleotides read TGTGCCAGCAACCAGCCTGAGAGGACAGGGGTCTACGAGCAGTACTTC. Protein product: CASNQPERTGVYEQYF.

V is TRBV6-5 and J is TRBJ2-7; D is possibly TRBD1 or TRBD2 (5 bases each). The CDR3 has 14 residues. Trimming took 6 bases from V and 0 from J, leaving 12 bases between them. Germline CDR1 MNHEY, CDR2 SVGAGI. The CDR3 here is CASSPGTVSYEQYF. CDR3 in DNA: TGTGCCAGCAGCCCCGGGACGGTCTCCTACGAGCAGTACTTC.

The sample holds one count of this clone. As DNA, the CDR3 is TGTGCCAGCAGTTTTACAGGGGACTACTATGGCTACACCTTC. It is translated as CASSFTGDYYGYTF. The chain combines TRBV27 with TRBJ1-2; 7 bases are a match to TRBD1. With 3 bases clipped from V and 3 bases from J, the junction kept 4 bases outside the gene matches. From germline, CDR1 is MNHEY and CDR2 SMNVEV (reference sequence). This CDR3 spans 14 amino acids.

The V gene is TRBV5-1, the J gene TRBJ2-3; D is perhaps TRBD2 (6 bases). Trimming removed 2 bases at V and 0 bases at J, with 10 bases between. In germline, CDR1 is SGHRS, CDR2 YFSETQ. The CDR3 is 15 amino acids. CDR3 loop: CASSFTGTSTDTQYF. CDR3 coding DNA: TGCGCCAGCAGCTTTACCGGGACTAGCACAGATACGCAGTATTTT.

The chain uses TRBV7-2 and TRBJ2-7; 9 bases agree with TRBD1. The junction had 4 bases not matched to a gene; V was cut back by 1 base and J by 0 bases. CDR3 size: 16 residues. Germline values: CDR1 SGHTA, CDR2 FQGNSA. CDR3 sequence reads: CASSLVRDRDSYEQYF. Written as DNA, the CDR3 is TGTGCCAGCAGCTTAGTCCGGGACAGGGACTCCTACGAGCAGTACTTC.

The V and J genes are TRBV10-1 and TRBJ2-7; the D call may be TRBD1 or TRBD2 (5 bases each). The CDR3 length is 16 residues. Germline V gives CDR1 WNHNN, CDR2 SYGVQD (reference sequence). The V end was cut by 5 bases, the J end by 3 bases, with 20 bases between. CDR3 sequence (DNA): TGCGCCAGCAGTTCAGGGACCCCCGTAAAATTCTACGAGCAGTACTTC. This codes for CASSSGTPVKFYEQYF.

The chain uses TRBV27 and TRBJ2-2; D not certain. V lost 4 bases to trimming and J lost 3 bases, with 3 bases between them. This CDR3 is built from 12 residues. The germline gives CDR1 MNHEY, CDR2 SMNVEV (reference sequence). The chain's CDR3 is CASSSHTGELFF. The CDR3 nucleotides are TGTGCCAGCAGTTCCCACACCGGGGAGCTGTTTTTT.

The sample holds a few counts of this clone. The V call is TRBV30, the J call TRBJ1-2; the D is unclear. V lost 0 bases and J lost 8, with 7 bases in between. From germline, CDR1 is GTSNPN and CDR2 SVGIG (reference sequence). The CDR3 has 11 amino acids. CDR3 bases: TGTGCCTGGAGTGTACGGTGGGGCTACACCTTC. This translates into CAWSVRWGYTF. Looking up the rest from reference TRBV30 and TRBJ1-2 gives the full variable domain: SQTIHQWPATLVQPVGSPLSLECTVEGTSNPNLYWYRQAAGRGLQLLFYSVGIGQISSEVPQNLSASRPQDRQFILSSKKLLLSDSGFYLCAWSVRWGYTFGSGTRLTVV.

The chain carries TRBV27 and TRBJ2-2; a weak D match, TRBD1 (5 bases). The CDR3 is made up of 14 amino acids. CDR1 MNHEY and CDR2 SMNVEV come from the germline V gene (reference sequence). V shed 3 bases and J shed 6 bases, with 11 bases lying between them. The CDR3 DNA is TGTGCCAGCAGTTTTTCCCTCAGGGCCGGGGAGCTGTTTTTT. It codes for CASSFSLRAGELFF.

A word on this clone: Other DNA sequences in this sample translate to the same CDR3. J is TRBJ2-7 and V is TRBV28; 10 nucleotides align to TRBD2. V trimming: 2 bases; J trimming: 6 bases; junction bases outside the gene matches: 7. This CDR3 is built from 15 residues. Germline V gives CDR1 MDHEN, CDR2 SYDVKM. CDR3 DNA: TGTGCCAGCAGTTTAAGCGGGAGGGCCGTGGGCGAGCAGTACTTC. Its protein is CASSLSGRAVGEQYF.

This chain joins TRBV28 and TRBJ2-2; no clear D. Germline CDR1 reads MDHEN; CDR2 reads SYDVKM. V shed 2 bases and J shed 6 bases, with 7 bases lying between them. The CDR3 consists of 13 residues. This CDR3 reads CASSLPPAGELFF. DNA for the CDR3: TGTGCCAGCAGTTTACCGCCAGCCGGGGAGCTGTTTTTT.

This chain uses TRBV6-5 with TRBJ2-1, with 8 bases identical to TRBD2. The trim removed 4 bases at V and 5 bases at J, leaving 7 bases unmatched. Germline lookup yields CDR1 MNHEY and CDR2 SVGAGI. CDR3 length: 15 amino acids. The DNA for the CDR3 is TGTGCCAGCAGTTCCCCCAGCGGGGGCGACAATGAGCAGTTCTTC. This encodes CASSSPSGGDNEQFF.

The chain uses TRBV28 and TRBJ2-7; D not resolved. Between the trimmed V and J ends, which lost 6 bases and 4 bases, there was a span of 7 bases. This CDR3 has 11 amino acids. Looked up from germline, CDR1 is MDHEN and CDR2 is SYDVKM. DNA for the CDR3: TGTGCCAGCAGAATACAGTACGAGCAGTACTTC. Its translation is CASRIQYEQYF.

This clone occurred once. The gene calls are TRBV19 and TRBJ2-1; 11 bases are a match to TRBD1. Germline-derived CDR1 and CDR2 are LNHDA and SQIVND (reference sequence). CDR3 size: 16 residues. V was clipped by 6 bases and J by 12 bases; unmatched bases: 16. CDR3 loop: CASRPTGTGGAAGQFF. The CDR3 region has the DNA TGTGCCAGTAGGCCGACCGGGACAGGGGGTGCAGCGGGGCAGTTCTTC.

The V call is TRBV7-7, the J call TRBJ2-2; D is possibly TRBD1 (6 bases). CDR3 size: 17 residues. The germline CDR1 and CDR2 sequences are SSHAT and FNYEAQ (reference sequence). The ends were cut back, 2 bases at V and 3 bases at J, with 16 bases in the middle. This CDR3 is CASSLRCRGRDTGELFF. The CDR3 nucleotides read TGTGCCAGCAGCTTAAGGTGCAGGGGTAGGGACACCGGGGAGCTGTTTTTT.

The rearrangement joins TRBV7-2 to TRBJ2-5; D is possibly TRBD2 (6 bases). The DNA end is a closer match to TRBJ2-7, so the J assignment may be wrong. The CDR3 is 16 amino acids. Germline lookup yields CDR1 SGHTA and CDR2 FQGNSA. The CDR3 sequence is CASSLGEVPRSYEQYF. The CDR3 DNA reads TGTGCCAGCAGCTTAGGGGAGGTTCCCCGATCCTACGAGCAGTACTTC.

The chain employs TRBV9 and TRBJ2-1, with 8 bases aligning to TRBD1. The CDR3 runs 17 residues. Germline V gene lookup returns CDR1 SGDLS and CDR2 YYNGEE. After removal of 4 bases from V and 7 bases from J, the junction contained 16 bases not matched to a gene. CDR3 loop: CASSPLASGGAGNEQFF. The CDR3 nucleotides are TGTGCCAGCAGCCCTCTGGCATCAGGGGGCGCGGGGAATGAGCAGTTCTTC.

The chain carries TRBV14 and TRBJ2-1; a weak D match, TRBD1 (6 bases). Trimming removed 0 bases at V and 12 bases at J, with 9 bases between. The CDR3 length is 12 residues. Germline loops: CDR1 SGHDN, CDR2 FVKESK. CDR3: CASSQDEGGQFF. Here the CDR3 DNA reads TGTGCCAGCAGCCAAGATGAAGGGGGGCAGTTCTTC.

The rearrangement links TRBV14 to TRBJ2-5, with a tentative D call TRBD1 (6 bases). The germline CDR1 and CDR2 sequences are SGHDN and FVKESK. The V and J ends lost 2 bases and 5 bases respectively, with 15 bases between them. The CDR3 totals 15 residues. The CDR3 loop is CASSQHTGSEETQYF. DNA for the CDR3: TGTGCCAGCAGCCAACATACAGGGTCGGAGGAGACCCAGTACTTC.

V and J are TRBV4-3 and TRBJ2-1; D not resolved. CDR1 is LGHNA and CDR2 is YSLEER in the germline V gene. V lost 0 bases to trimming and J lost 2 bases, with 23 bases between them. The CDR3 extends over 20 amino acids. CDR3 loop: CASSQDSVEQPYWAYNEQFF. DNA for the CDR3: TGCGCCAGCAGCCAAGATTCAGTAGAACAGCCTTATTGGGCCTACAATGAGCAGTTCTTC.

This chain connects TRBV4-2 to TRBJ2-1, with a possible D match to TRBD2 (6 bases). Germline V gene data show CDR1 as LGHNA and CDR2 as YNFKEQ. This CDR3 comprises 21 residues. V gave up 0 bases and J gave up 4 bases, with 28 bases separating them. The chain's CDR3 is CASSQDRLARENAIRYNEQFF. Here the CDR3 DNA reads TGTGCCAGCAGCCAAGATAGGCTAGCGCGAGAGAATGCGATTCGTTACAATGAGCAGTTCTTC.

The CDR3 sequence is CASSQVRKGGTSGQNEQFF. The CDR3 nucleotides are TGCGCCAGCAGCCAAGTGAGGAAGGGTGGCACTAGCGGGCAGAATGAGCAGTTCTTC. This sequence joins TRBV4-1 and TRBJ2-1; 9 nucleotides line up with TRBD2. The trim removed 1 base at V and 7 bases at J, leaving 17 bases unmatched. Per the germline V gene, CDR1 is MGHRA and CDR2 is YSYEKL. CDR3 length: 19 amino acids.

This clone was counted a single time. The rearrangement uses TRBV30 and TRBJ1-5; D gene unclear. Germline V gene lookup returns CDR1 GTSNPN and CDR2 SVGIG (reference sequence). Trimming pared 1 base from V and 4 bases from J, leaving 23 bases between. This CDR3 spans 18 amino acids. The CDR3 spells CAWSGETGRNYGNQPQHF. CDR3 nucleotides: TGTGCCTGGAGTGGGGAAACGGGCCGCAACTATGGTAATCAGCCCCAGCATTTT.

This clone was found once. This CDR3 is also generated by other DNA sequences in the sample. The CDR3 coding sequence is TGTGCCAGCAGCGTAGTTAGCGGGAGATCAGATACGCAGTATTTT. This encodes CASSVVSGRSDTQYF. The chain recombines TRBV9 with TRBJ2-3; 9 nucleotides match TRBD2. This CDR3 comprises 15 residues. Germline loops: CDR1 SGDLS, CDR2 YYNGEE. The trim removed 0 bases at V and 4 bases at J, leaving 3 bases unmatched.

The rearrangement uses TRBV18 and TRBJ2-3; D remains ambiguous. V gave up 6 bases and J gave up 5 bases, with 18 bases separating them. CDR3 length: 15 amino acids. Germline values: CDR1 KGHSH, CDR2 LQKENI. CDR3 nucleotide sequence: TGTGCCAGCTCCTCCGGGTCCCAATTAGGAGATACGCAGTATTTT. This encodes CASSSGSQLGDTQYF.

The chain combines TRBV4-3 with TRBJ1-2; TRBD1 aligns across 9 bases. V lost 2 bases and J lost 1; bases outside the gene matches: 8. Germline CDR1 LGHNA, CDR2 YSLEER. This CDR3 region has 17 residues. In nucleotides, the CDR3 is TGCGCCAGCAGCCAATCCCCCGGGACAGGGCTTAACTATGGCTACACCTTC. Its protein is CASSQSPGTGLNYGYTF.